These T cell receptor beta chains were read from a single sample in a study of monozygotic twins with inflammatory bowel disease. One entry per CDR3 protein, without DNA, is what TCRdb gives after re-calling the 5' RACE reads. Its table records roughly 90,000 distinct CDR3 sequences. Material for sequencing was blood. Receptors originate from a human donor with ulcerative colitis or Crohn's disease, or a healthy co-twin of an affected twin (not recorded which). The CDR3 runs from the conserved cysteine through the conserved F or W.

J | V | CDR3
TRBJ2-5 | TRBV3-1 | CASSSSGWKETQYF
TRBJ2-6 | TRBV12-3/TRBV12-4 | CASSRYIIRAGANVLTF
TRBJ2-1 | TRBV11-1 | CASSRTGTSGGGSYNEQFF
TRBJ2-1 | TRBV5-1 | CASSFSWSADSSYNEQFF
TRBJ2-5 | TRBV29-1 | CSVDRDTQETQYF
TRBJ1-5 | TRBV4-1 | CASSQGGQINQPQHF
TRBJ1-2 | TRBV3-1 | CASSPLVGTGVNGYTF
TRBJ1-1 | TRBV7-9 | CASSLGAWEEKTEAFF
TRBJ1-1 | TRBV10-3 | CAISETSGRGTEAFF
TRBJ1-5 | TRBV21-1 | CASSKAGTRSNQPQHF
TRBJ2-7 | TRBV29-1 | CSGAGAGSYEQYF
TRBJ2-7 | TRBV7-9 | CASSHPLVGVSLIEQYF
TRBJ2-2 | TRBV9 | CASSEEGNTGELFF
TRBJ1-5 | TRBV12-3/TRBV12-4 | CASSTDGARAQYF
TRBJ2-3 | TRBV20-1 | CSARASTDTQYF
TRBJ2-7 | TRBV9 | CASSARGESSYEQYF
TRBJ2-5 | TRBV27 | CASSPNLAGALPSETQYF
TRBJ2-3 | TRBV6-1 | CASSSDSRHTQYF
TRBJ1-5 | TRBV19 | CASSRGGSGRGNQPQHF
TRBJ1-3 | TRBV6-1 | CASTGTGTASGNTIYF
TRBJ2-7 | TRBV29-1 | CSVEGTSSHEQYF
TRBJ2-2 | TRBV7-6 | CASSSPTRSHPGELFF
TRBJ2-3 | TRBV20-1 | CSAVRSSTDTQYF
TRBJ2-5 | TRBV2 | CASLFAETQYF
TRBJ2-7 | TRBV4-1 | CASSLTTGSSYEQYF
TRBJ1-6 | TRBV5-1 | CASSLATGNYNSPLHF
TRBJ2-3 | TRBV7-3 | CASGPHLRGWADTQYF
TRBJ1-3 | TRBV20-1 | CSASIFGWGEKSGNTIYF
TRBJ1-1 | TRBV5-1 | CASSYGTSFGLAEAFF
TRBJ1-2 | TRBV20-1 | CSARDHAGVGGYTF
TRBJ1-1 | TRBV10-3 | CAISRDRGLGSSEAFF
TRBJ1-4 | TRBV5-1 | CASSLAPGQGDKLFF
TRBJ1-5 | TRBV20-1 | CSARDLQVGSNQPQHF
TRBJ2-4 | TRBV20-1 | CSAFSGTGASIQYF
TRBJ1-1 | TRBV7-3 | CASSRMVGTEAFF
TRBJ1-5 | TRBV12-3/TRBV12-4 | CASSFDGASNQPQHF
TRBJ2-3 | TRBV5-1 | CASRSSPGGQTISTDTQYF
TRBJ2-1 | TRBV4-2 | CASSRTGPAIFSEQFF
TRBJ2-7 | TRBV12-3/TRBV12-4 | CASSFNRNGAYEQYF
TRBJ1-4 | TRBV11-1 | CASSLLRGTDSTNEKLFF
TRBJ2-1 | TRBV12-3/TRBV12-4 | CASSSGGVHNEQFF
TRBJ1-6 | TRBV20-1 | CSARIRGRQGSPLHF
TRBJ2-5 | TRBV7-6 | CASRAGGRETQYF
TRBJ2-3 | TRBV11-2 | CASSLGAGSTDTQYF
TRBJ2-3 | TRBV12-3/TRBV12-4 | CASSRWGTGVTDTQYF
TRBJ1-1 | TRBV5-1 | CASSLAGTGGLGTEAFF
TRBJ1-2 | TRBV5-1 | CASSLVGTGTNYGYTF
TRBJ1-1 | TRBV5-6 | CASSLQNRGDTEAFF
TRBJ1-2 | TRBV4-1 | CASSQGDRPCGYTF
TRBJ2-1 | TRBV19 | CASSFQRGGQGEQFF
TRBJ2-1 | TRBV6-1 | CASSPWRDRDNEQFF
TRBJ2-4 | TRBV13 | CASSLTGTKNIQYF
TRBJ2-2 | TRBV4-1 | CASSQSGLAGGNTGELFF
TRBJ1-1 | TRBV7-8 | CASSYGGHLGNTEAFF
TRBJ1-1 | TRBV6-1 | CASSPGQGGNTEAFF
TRBJ2-1 | TRBV12-3/TRBV12-4 | CASSLGPTLEQFF
TRBJ1-4 | TRBV27 | CASSLGTGGNEKLFF